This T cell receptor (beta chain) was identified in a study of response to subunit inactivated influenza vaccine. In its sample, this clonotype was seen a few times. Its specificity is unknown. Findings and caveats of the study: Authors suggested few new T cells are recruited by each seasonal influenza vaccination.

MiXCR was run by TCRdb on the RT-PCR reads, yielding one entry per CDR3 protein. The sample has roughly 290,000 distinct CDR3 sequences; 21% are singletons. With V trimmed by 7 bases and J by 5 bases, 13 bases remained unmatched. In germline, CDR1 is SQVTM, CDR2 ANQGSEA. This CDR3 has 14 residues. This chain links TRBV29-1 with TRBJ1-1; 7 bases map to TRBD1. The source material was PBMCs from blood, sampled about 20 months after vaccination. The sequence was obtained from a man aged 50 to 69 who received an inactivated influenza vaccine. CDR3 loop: CSALLTSGGTEAFF. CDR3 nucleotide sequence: TGCAGCGCATTATTGACTTCAGGGGGAACTGAAGCTTTCTTT.